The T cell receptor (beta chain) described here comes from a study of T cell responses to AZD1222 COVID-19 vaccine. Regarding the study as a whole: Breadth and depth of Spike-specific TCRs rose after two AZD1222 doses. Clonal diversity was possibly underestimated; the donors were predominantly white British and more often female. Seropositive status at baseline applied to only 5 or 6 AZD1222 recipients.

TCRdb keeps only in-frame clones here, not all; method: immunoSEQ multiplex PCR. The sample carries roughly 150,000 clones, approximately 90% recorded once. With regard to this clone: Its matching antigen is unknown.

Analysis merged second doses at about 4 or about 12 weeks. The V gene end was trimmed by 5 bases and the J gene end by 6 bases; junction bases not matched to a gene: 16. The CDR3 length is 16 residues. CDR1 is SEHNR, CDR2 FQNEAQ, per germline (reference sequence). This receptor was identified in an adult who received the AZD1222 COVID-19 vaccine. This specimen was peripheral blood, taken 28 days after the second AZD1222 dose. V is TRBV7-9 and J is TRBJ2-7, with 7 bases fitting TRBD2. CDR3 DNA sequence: TGTGCCAGCAGCCTAAGACTAGCCGCGGATTTCGTCGAGCAGTACTTC. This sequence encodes CASSLRLAADFVEQYF.